The clone carrying this TCR beta chain was counted ten times or more. This sample was taken from a study of human T cells and chemical hapten exposure. The authors' total RNA extraction used unfractionated whole blood. TCRdb reprocessed the 5' RACE reads via MiXCR and lists one record per CDR3 protein. The sample contains some 150,000 distinct CDR3 sequences, 4.1% of which appear only once. This receptor was taken from a female donor in good health.

CDR3 DNA: TGTGCCAGCAGTTCAGAAAGTGAGGGGCGGAACTATGGCTACACCTTC. This gives the protein CASSSESEGRNYGYTF. The chain couples TRBV28 to TRBJ1-2, with D perhaps matching TRBD1 (5 bases). V lost 4 bases to trimming and J lost 2 bases, with 17 bases between them. This CDR3 is built from 16 residues. CDR1 MDHEN and CDR2 SYDVKM come from the germline V gene.